These 18 T cell receptor beta chains were sequenced from one sample in a study of T-cell memory formation after mild COVID-19. TCRdb independently ran MiXCR on the 5' RACE reads; one entry per CDR3 protein. The sample has approximately 350,000 distinct CDR3 sequences; 13% to 15% are singletons. The sample comprised PBMCs or a T cell subset sorted from them (not recorded which). The receptors were sampled from a man aged 18 to 29 who had mild COVID-19 (a few samples of this study predate the infection). Cell type and time point are not known.

The chain uses TRBV5-7 and TRBJ1-2; D gene uncertain. TRBV5-7 is an ORF, with its function uncertain. V was shortened by 7 bases and J by 3 bases, with 10 bases between the two germline ends. The CDR3 covers 12 residues. The DNA for the CDR3 is TGTGCCAGCTGCCCTAGGGACTATGGCTACACCTTC. Encoded protein: CASCPRDYGYTF.

The chain carries TRBV19 and TRBJ2-5, with 9 bases identical to TRBD2. This CDR3 spans 16 amino acids. Germline values: CDR1 LNHDA, CDR2 SQIVND (reference sequence). Trimming at V came to 3 bases and at J to 2 bases, leaving 7 bases not matched to a gene. The CDR3 reads CASSISPSGVQETQYF. The CDR3 nucleotides read TGTGCCAGTAGTATTTCTCCTAGCGGGGTTCAAGAGACCCAGTACTTC.

The chain carries TRBV28 and TRBJ2-2, with D perhaps assigned TRBD1 or TRBD2 (5 bases each). The CDR3 covers 15 residues. V lost 5 bases to trimming and J lost 5 bases, with 15 bases between them. From germline, CDR1 is MDHEN and CDR2 SYDVKM. For the CDR3, the DNA is TGTGCCAGCAGTCCCGGGACGGGTAGGACCGGGGAGCTGTTTTTT. Its translation is CASSPGTGRTGELFF.

The J gene is TRBJ2-2, the V gene TRBV7-8, with D perhaps matching TRBD1 (5 bases). V lost 1 base, J lost 0 bases, and 9 bases lay in between. The CDR3 length is 16 residues. Germline V gene data show CDR1 as SGHVS and CDR2 as FQNEAQ. For the CDR3, the DNA is TGTGCCAGCAGCTTAGTGTTAGGGGCGAACACCGGGGAGCTGTTTTTT. It encodes CASSLVLGANTGELFF.

The rearrangement joins TRBV6-2 or TRBV6-3 to TRBJ2-1, with 12 bases matching TRBD1. From germline, CDR1 is MNHEY and CDR2 SVGEGT. The V and J ends lost 2 bases and 8 bases, in that order; junction bases with no gene match: 4. The CDR3 runs to 15 residues. The CDR3 here is CASSYRGQGADEQFF. DNA for the CDR3: TGTGCCAGCAGTTACCGGGGACAGGGGGCGGATGAGCAGTTCTTC.

This clonotype came up a few times. The chain couples TRBV20-1 to TRBJ1-5; TRBD1 matches 9 bases. The V gene's germline CDR1 is DFQATT and CDR2 SNEGSKA (reference sequence). J was trimmed by 5 bases and V by 5 bases; bases with no gene match: 4. This CDR3 region has 13 residues. The CDR3 is CSAVRQGDQPQHF. CDR3 in DNA: TGCAGTGCTGTTCGACAGGGGGATCAGCCCCAGCATTTT.

This clonotype was seen more than once but under ten times. The rearrangement joins TRBV28 to TRBJ2-7; weak D call: TRBD2 (7 bases). With 7 bases removed from V and 0 bases from J, the gap between germline ends came to 16 bases. Germline V gene sequence: CDR1 MDHEN, CDR2 SYDVKM. The CDR3 covers 15 residues. CDR3 sequence: CASKGGGRSSYEQYV. The CDR3 nucleotides read TGTGCCAGCAAGGGGGGGGGCCGCAGCTCCTACGAGCAGTACGTC.

The chain employs TRBV12-3 or TRBV12-4 and TRBJ2-2; TRBD2 is a possible D gene (6 bases). Trimming took off 5 bases at V and 4 bases at J, with 20 bases between the two ends. The CDR3 totals 17 residues. CDR3 region: CASSTPPYGGPTGELFF. The CDR3 DNA is TGTGCCAGCAGTACGCCCCCTTACGGGGGTCCCACCGGGGAGCTGTTTTTT.

This clonotype was detected a few times. The chain is built from TRBV29-1 and TRBJ1-2; D possibly corresponds to TRBD1 (6 bases). The germline CDR1 and CDR2 sequences are SQVTM and ANQGSEA. V was cut by 6 bases and J by 4 bases, with 15 bases left in between. The CDR3 consists of 13 residues. The CDR3 coding sequence is TGCAGCGTCGGTCTTGACAGGCCCTATGGCTACACCTTC. It codes for CSVGLDRPYGYTF.

The chain joins TRBV6-1 to TRBJ2-7; a possible D gene is TRBD1 (5 bases). The CDR3 extends over 14 amino acids. Trimming left V 3 bases short and J 6 bases short, with 15 bases between. Germline CDR1 reads MNHNS; CDR2 reads SASEGT. The CDR3 DNA reads TGTGCCAGCAGTGAGTACCGACAGACAAGCGAGCAGTACGTC. Amino acids: CASSEYRQTSEQYV.

This clonotype has just a few counts. The chain carries TRBV5-5 and TRBJ1-4, with TRBD1 as a possible D gene (5 bases). Germline V CDR1 and CDR2: SGHKS, YYEKEE (reference sequence). The V end lost 3 bases, the J end lost 4 bases, and 16 bases lay between the germline ends. This CDR3 has 16 residues. DNA for the CDR3: TGTGCCAGCAGCTCCCAACCGGGGCAGGGTAATGAAAAACTGTTTTTT. It is translated as CASSSQPGQGNEKLFF.

This clonotype has just a few counts. The gene calls are TRBV11-3 and TRBJ2-3; 7 nucleotides agree with TRBD2. Germline assignment: CDR1 SGHNT and CDR2 YENEEA. The V segment lost 1 base and the J segment 0 bases; nucleotides outside the gene matches: 4. This CDR3 has 16 amino acids. CDR3 region: CASSLGWGGSTDTQYF. The CDR3 coding sequence is TGTGCCAGCAGCTTAGGTTGGGGGGGAAGCACAGATACGCAGTATTTT.

J is TRBJ2-5 and V is TRBV5-1; D gene ambiguous. CDR1 and CDR2 (germline): SGHRS, YFSETQ. V was shortened by 4 bases and J by 8 bases, with 12 bases between the two germline ends. The CDR3 totals 12 residues. The CDR3 loop reads CASSPTRETQYF. The DNA of the CDR3 is TGCGCCAGCAGCCCGACGCGTGAAACCCAGTACTTC. Using reference TRBV5-1 and TRBJ2-5 for the parts outside the CDR3, the full variable domain is KAGVTQTPRYLIKTRGQQVTLSCSPISGHRSVSWYQQTPGQGLQFLFEYFSETQRNKGNFPGRFSGRQFSNSRSEMNVSTLELGDSALYLCASSPTRETQYFGPGTRLLVL.

The gene calls are TRBV7-2 and TRBJ1-2, with 7 nucleotides matching TRBD1. CDR1 is SGHTA and CDR2 is FQGNSA in the germline V gene. This CDR3 region has 15 residues. J lost 2 bases, V lost 1 base, and 4 bases had no gene match. CDR3 nucleotides: TGTGCCAGCAGCTTAGATTGGGGACAGAACTATGGCTACACCTTC. This encodes CASSLDWGQNYGYTF.

The rearrangement links TRBV10-3 to TRBJ1-4; 8 positions agree with TRBD1. The CDR3 loop spans 12 amino acids. The germline gives CDR1 ENHRY, CDR2 SYGVKD. The junction had 5 bases not matched to a gene; V was cut back by 10 bases and J by 7 bases. This CDR3 is CATQGAGEKLFF. For the CDR3, the DNA is TGTGCCACCCAGGGGGCGGGTGAAAAACTGTTTTTT.

V usage is TRBV12-3 or TRBV12-4 and J usage is TRBJ2-1, with 7 bases lining up with TRBD2. V was clipped by 1 base and J by 5 bases; unmatched bases: 2. The CDR3 spans 14 residues. CDR3 in amino acids: CASSLDTSDNEQFF. The DNA of the CDR3 is TGTGCCAGCAGTTTAGATACTAGCGACAATGAGCAGTTCTTC.

This clonotype turned up a few times. The V call is TRBV29-1, the J call TRBJ1-5, with 8 bases matching TRBD1. The V segment lost 4 bases and the J segment 1 base; nucleotides outside the gene matches: 15. The CDR3 is 18 residues long. Looked up from germline, CDR1 is SQVTM and CDR2 is ANQGSEA. The DNA for the CDR3 is TGCAGCGTTGTATTTGGGGGAACAGGGGGGCCGAGCAATCAGCCCCAGCATTTT. Translating it yields CSVVFGGTGGPSNQPQHF.

In its sample, this clonotype was seen a few times. The gene calls are TRBV7-8 and TRBJ2-7, with TRBD2 matching 13 bases. This CDR3 comprises 18 residues. Losses at the gene ends were 4 bases for V and 0 bases for J; bases not matched to a gene: 9. Germline V gene lookup returns CDR1 SGHVS and CDR2 FQNEAQ. CDR3 loop: CASSSRTSGGPSSYEQYF. The DNA for the CDR3 is TGTGCCAGCAGCTCTCGGACTAGCGGGGGACCTAGCTCCTACGAGCAGTACTTC.